These 18 T cell receptor beta chains were all obtained from the same sample, sequenced in a study of blood T cell repertoires in COVID-19. Assay: immunoSEQ multiplex PCR; the TCRdb copy retains only in-frame clones and omits some. Seen here are over 250,000 clones, 80% to 95% observed once, and the top ten hold 2% to 3%. The sequenced sample consisted of peripheral blood. Receptors originate from a person aged 18 to 35 with COVID-19, enrolled during active disease.

Remarks on this clone: This specimen includes other DNA sequences encoding the same CDR3. The V call is TRBV9, the J call TRBJ2-1; possible D gene TRBD2, 6 bases. The V and J ends lost 0 bases and 4 bases respectively, with 11 bases between them. The CDR3 is made up of 15 amino acids. Germline V gives CDR1 SGDLS, CDR2 YYNGEE. The CDR3 reads CASSVGLAAYNEQFF. Written as DNA, the CDR3 is TGTGCCAGCAGCGTAGGGTTAGCGGCGTACAATGAGCAGTTCTTC.

This clone has a single count. The chain employs TRBV19 and TRBJ2-7; TRBD1 might be the D (7 bases). The V end was cut by 4 bases, the J end by 3 bases, with 16 bases between. The CDR3 has 15 residues. Per germline, CDR1 LNHDA and CDR2 SQIVND (reference sequence). Here the CDR3 DNA reads TGTGCCAGTAGTACCCACAGGGGAGGTAGCTACGAGCAGTACTTC. It encodes CASSTHRGGSYEQYF.

This clone appeared a single time. The rearrangement uses TRBV28 and TRBJ2-1, with 9 nucleotides matching TRBD1. Germline-derived CDR1 and CDR2 are MDHEN and SYDVKM. The junction had 9 bases not matched to a gene; V was cut back by 3 bases and J by 6 bases. The CDR3 has 16 residues. CDR3 amino acids: CASSFPGTGSGNEQFF. In nucleotides, the CDR3 is TGTGCCAGCAGTTTTCCCGGGACAGGGTCAGGCAATGAGCAGTTCTTC.

The chain joins TRBV19 to TRBJ2-7; a possible D gene is TRBD1 (5 bases). Germline V CDR1 and CDR2: LNHDA, SQIVND (reference sequence). The CDR3 runs 12 residues. V was trimmed by 5 bases and J by 6 bases, leaving 11 bases between them. The CDR3 DNA reads TGTGCCAGTAGTTACCAGGGCGGCGAGCAGTACTTC. Translation: CASSYQGGEQYF.

The chain employs TRBV7-9 and TRBJ1-4; 9 bases match TRBD1. CDR1 is SEHNR and CDR2 is FQNEAQ in the germline V gene (reference sequence). CDR3 length: 14 amino acids. Trimming at V came to 4 bases and at J to 5 bases, leaving 2 bases not matched to a gene. The CDR3 sequence is CASSSGTGNEKLFF. The CDR3 bases are TGTGCCAGCAGCTCCGGGACAGGGAATGAAAAACTGTTTTTT.

The chain is built from TRBV25-1 and TRBJ2-7, with D perhaps TRBD2 (6 bases). The CDR3 contains 13 residues. V shed 5 bases and J shed 4 bases, with 12 bases lying between them. Germline-derived CDR1 and CDR2 are MGHDK and SYGVNS. Here the CDR3 reads CASSSPGTYEQYF. The CDR3 nucleotides are TGTGCCAGCAGTTCGCCCGGGACTTACGAGCAGTACTTC.

This clone has only one observation. The CDR3 sequence: CAISELTGELFF. CDR3 in DNA: TGTGCCATCAGTGAGCTAACCGGGGAGCTGTTTTTT. V and J are TRBV10-3 and TRBJ2-2; no firm D call. Looked up from germline, CDR1 is ENHRY and CDR2 is SYGVKD. Trimming removed 2 bases at V and 5 bases at J, with 3 bases between. The CDR3 runs 12 residues.

This CDR3 reads CASSFFDSGRMGELFF. DNA for the CDR3: TGTGCCAGCAGTTTTTTTGATAGCGGGAGAATGGGGGAGCTGTTTTTT. This chain links TRBV5-5 with TRBJ2-2; 9 bases are shared with TRBD2. The trim removed 5 bases at V and 8 bases at J, leaving 13 bases unmatched. Germline CDR1 and CDR2: SGHKS and YYEKEE (reference sequence). CDR3 length: 16 residues.

This clone has just one count. The rearrangement uses TRBV25-1 and TRBJ2-1, with 10 bases lining up with TRBD1. CDR1 is MGHDK and CDR2 is SYGVNS in the germline V gene. This CDR3 is 15 amino acids long. The ends lost 5 bases at V and 4 bases at J; junction bases unmatched: 5. The CDR3 DNA sequence: TGTGCCAGCAGTATCCGACAGGGGGCTTACAATGAGCAGTTCTTC. This sequence encodes CASSIRQGAYNEQFF. The full variable domain, in which reference TRBV25-1 and TRBJ2-1 provide the parts outside the CDR3, is EADIYQTPRYLVIGTGKKITLECSQTMGHDKMYWYQQDPGMELHLIHYSYGVNSTEKGDLSSESTVSRIRTEHFPLTLESARPSHTSQYLCASSIRQGAYNEQFFGPGTRLTVL.

The J gene is TRBJ2-7, the V gene TRBV5-1, with TRBD1 as a possible D gene (6 bases). This CDR3 is 15 amino acids long. V was pared by 4 bases and J by 3 bases, with 17 bases between. CDR1 and CDR2 from the germline V gene are SGHRS and YFSETQ. The DNA of the CDR3 is TGCGCCAGCAGCCCTTCCCGGGACAAATACTACGAGCAGTACTTC. Translation: CASSPSRDKYYEQYF.

This sequence joins TRBV4-3 and TRBJ2-7; D remains unclear. V was clipped by 2 bases and J by 1 base, with 9 bases between them. Germline V gene lookup returns CDR1 LGHNA and CDR2 YSLEER. CDR3 length: 14 amino acids. CDR3 residues: CASSQNSDSYEQYF. The CDR3 DNA sequence: TGCGCCAGCAGCCAAAACTCCGATTCCTACGAGCAGTACTTC.

This chain connects TRBV7-9 to TRBJ1-3, with D maybe TRBD1 (5 bases). The CDR3 runs to 17 residues. V was trimmed by 1 base and J by 4 bases, leaving 17 bases between them. Germline V lookup: CDR1 SEHNR, CDR2 FQNEAQ (reference sequence). CDR3 protein: CASSLGHAKGAGNTIYF. CDR3 bases: TGTGCCAGCAGCTTAGGTCACGCCAAAGGGGCAGGAAACACCATATATTTT.

The chain couples TRBV28 to TRBJ1-5; TRBD1 aligns across 8 bases. Per germline, CDR1 MDHEN and CDR2 SYDVKM. The V and J ends lost 3 bases and 6 bases, in that order; junction bases with no gene match: 7. This CDR3 has 15 residues. CDR3 protein: CASSLVTGGSQPQHF. The CDR3 DNA reads as TGTGCCAGCAGTTTGGTAACAGGGGGGAGTCAGCCCCAGCATTTT.

A few counts support this clone. The gene calls are TRBV5-5 and TRBJ2-7; TRBD1 aligns across 7 bases. V shed 4 bases and J 5 bases; nucleotides not matched to a gene: 3. The CDR3 loop spans 12 amino acids. Germline loops: CDR1 SGHKS, CDR2 YYEKEE (reference sequence). CDR3 sequence reads: CASSLTGDEQYF. CDR3 DNA sequence: TGTGCCAGCAGCCTCACAGGGGACGAGCAGTACTTC.

This clone has a single count. The V and J genes are TRBV4-1 and TRBJ2-7, with unresolved D. There are 16 residues in the CDR3. Germline CDR1 reads MGHRA; CDR2 reads YSYEKL. The V end lost 0 bases, the J end lost 6 bases, and 18 bases lay between the germline ends. The CDR3 here is CASSQEWANLNREQYF. Here the CDR3 DNA reads TGCGCCAGCAGCCAAGAATGGGCTAACTTGAATCGCGAGCAGTACTTC.

The V gene is TRBV30, the J gene TRBJ1-5; TRBD1 aligns across 9 bases. Germline V lookup: CDR1 GTSNPN, CDR2 SVGIG (reference sequence). The V gene end was trimmed by 0 bases and the J gene end by 4 bases; junction bases not matched to a gene: 4. The CDR3 is 15 amino acids. CDR3 region: CAWSVPDRGNQPQHF. The CDR3, as DNA: TGTGCCTGGAGTGTCCCGGACAGGGGAAATCAGCCCCAGCATTTT.

This chain links TRBV7-9 with TRBJ1-2; TRBD1 is a possible D gene (5 bases). The CDR3 loop spans 12 amino acids. V shed 0 bases and J shed 7 bases, with 6 bases lying between them. Germline lookup yields CDR1 SEHNR and CDR2 FQNEAQ (reference sequence). CDR3: CASSLAGAGYTF. The CDR3 DNA sequence: TGTGCCAGCAGCTTAGCAGGGGCTGGCTACACCTTC. The full variable domain, in which reference TRBV7-9 and TRBJ1-2 provide the parts outside the CDR3, is DTGVSQNPRHKITKRGQNVTFRCDPISEHNRLYWYRQTLGQGPEFLTYFQNEAQLEKSRLLSDRFSAERPKGSFSTLEIQRTEQGDSAMYLCASSLAGAGYTFGSGTRLTVV.

This clone appeared once. This sequence joins TRBV29-1 and TRBJ2-1, with D possibly being TRBD2 (6 bases). Germline V gene lookup returns CDR1 SQVTM and CDR2 ANQGSEA. The CDR3 covers 13 residues. Trimming pared 8 bases from V and 1 base from J, leaving 12 bases between. The CDR3 bases are TGCAGCCTGATAGCGGAATCCTACAATGAGCAGTTCTTC. It specifies CSLIAESYNEQFF.